This T cell receptor beta chain came from a study of T cell responses to AZD1222 COVID-19 vaccine. About the research overall: The analysis combined second doses at about 4 or about 12 weeks. Study findings and constraints: Unmutated regions of variants are reportedly targeted by nearly half of spike-specific TCRs. Clonal diversity was possibly underestimated; the donors were predominantly white British and more often female.

Method: immunoSEQ multiplex PCR; TCRdb's copy keeps in-frame clones and lacks some. Found here are fewer than 110,000 clones, approximately 89% of them singletons; the top ten hold 20% to 25%. J gave up 5 bases and V 4 bases, and 6 bases lay outside the gene matches. The CDR3 has 14 amino acids. Germline CDR1 and CDR2: LGHDT and YNNKEL (reference sequence). Comment on this clone: Its antigen is as yet unknown.

The sequence was collected from an adult in good health. The sequenced sample was peripheral blood, obtained on day 0 of AZD1222 vaccination. V gene TRBV3-1 (or the pseudogene TRBV3-2) combines with J gene TRBJ2-7; 9 bases map to TRBD2. The CDR3 region has the DNA TGTGCCAGCAGCCTGCGGGGGGGCCGCGACGAGCAGTACTTC. It codes for CASSLRGGRDEQYF.